This record looks at one TCR beta chain sequence and its context. As yet, its antigen is unknown. Trimming removed 0 bases from V and 3 bases from J, with 17 bases in between. Germline assignment: CDR1 GTSNPN and CDR2 SVGIG (reference sequence). The CDR3 covers 16 residues. The record originates from a study of OX40 agonist ivuxolimab in advanced cancers. Background on the study: The dose-escalation cohort was about 80% male, with a mean age of 60 years, ranging roughly 20 to 80. Three patients showed partial responses: one hepatocellular carcinoma and two cutaneous melanoma cases.

Study-wide points: The CD4+ and CD8+ T cells in the blood had expanded clonally by week 6 at 0.1 to 3.0 mg/kg.

Profiled with immunoSEQ multiplex PCR; TCRdb holds only in-frame clones, not every one. The table lists over 45,000 clones, about 85% of them singletons. The TCR originated in an adult with an advanced solid tumor such as melanoma, head and neck, liver or kidney cancer. The sequencing here drew on CD4+ or CD8+ T cells sorted from blood, taken in a trial of the OX40 agonist ivuxolimab. J is TRBJ1-1 and V is TRBV30, with D unclear. The CDR3 DNA is TGTGCCTGGAGTGTACCGTGGATTTATGGGGACACTGAAGCTTTCTTT. Its protein product is CAWSVPWIYGDTEAFF.